This is a list of T cell receptor beta chains from one sample in a study of neoadjuvant anti-PD-1 for oral cavity cancer. The protocol was immunoSEQ multiplex PCR, while the TCRdb copy is restricted to in-frame clones and leaves out a portion. The sample carries over 11,000 clones, approximately 70% recorded once. Specimen: PBMCs, collected before nivolumab (anti-PD-1) treatment. All receptors derive from a person between 40 and 85 years old with oral cavity squamous cell carcinoma. Both conserved end residues are part of each CDR3. Fields, in order: V gene, D gene, clone size, J gene, CDR3 protein, CDR3 DNA. The D gene is left open where the match is weak. Expanded clones get a size class; other rows say once, few or many, or leave the size out.

V: TRBV4-1; D: .; size: once; J: TRBJ1-2; CDR3: CASSQAYRVTDGYTF; DNA: TGCGCCAGCAGCCAAGCATACAGGGTTACTGATGGCTACACCTTC
V: TRBV19; D: .; size: .; J: TRBJ1-1; CDR3: CASSIGGQNTEAFF; DNA: TGTGCCAGTAGTATAGGCGGACAGAACACTGAAGCTTTCTTT
V: TRBV4-1; D: TRBD2; size: .; J: TRBJ2-5; CDR3: CASSPSAGGWETQYF; DNA: TGCGCCAGCAGCCCCTCGGCGGGGGGGTGGGAGACCCAGTACTTC
V: TRBV10-2; D: .; size: .; J: TRBJ2-2; CDR3: CASSDGFVYTGELFF; DNA: TGCGCCAGCAGTGACGGCTTTGTCTACACCGGGGAGCTGTTTTTT
V: TRBV6-1; D: TRBD2; size: .; J: TRBJ2-5; CDR3: CASRSLSGSETQYF; DNA: TGTGCCAGCAGGTCACTTAGCGGGAGTGAGACCCAGTACTTC
V: TRBV6-1; D: .; size: few; J: TRBJ2-1; CDR3: CASSPTGDNEQFF; DNA: TGTGCCAGCAGTCCTACAGGTGATAATGAGCAGTTCTTC
V: TRBV5-1; D: TRBD2; size: .; J: TRBJ2-3; CDR3: CASSLTQRAGGTDTQYF; DNA: TGCGCCAGCAGCTTAACCCAGAGAGCGGGGGGCACAGATACGCAGTATTTT
V: TRBV2; D: .; size: .; J: TRBJ1-4; CDR3: CASKATADEKLFF; DNA: TGTGCCAGCAAAGCGACAGCGGATGAAAAACTGTTTTTT
V: TRBV27; D: .; size: .; J: TRBJ1-2; CDR3: CASSLSLGVGGYTF; DNA: TGTGCCAGCAGTTTATCGCTTGGTGTGGGTGGCTACACCTTC
V: TRBV5-1; D: .; size: .; J: TRBJ2-4; CDR3: CASSLVPRVRYAKNIQYF; DNA: TGCGCCAGCAGCTTAGTACCGAGGGTTCGCTACGCCAAAAACATTCAGTACTTC
V: TRBV5-1; D: .; size: .; J: TRBJ2-1; CDR3: CASSLVPGYNEQFF; DNA: TGCGCCAGCAGCTTGGTCCCGGGCTACAATGAGCAGTTCTTC
V: TRBV6-1; D: .; size: few; J: TRBJ2-2; CDR3: CASSEADAGELFF; DNA: TGTGCCAGCAGTGAAGCAGACGCCGGGGAGCTGTTTTTT
V: TRBV4-1; D: .; size: .; J: TRBJ2-7; CDR3: CASSHPGPYEQYF; DNA: TGCGCCAGCAGCCACCCGGGCCCCTACGAGCAGTACTTC
V: TRBV7-6; D: .; size: .; J: TRBJ2-5; CDR3: CASSFRRLETQYF; DNA: TGTGCCAGCAGCTTTAGGAGATTAGAGACCCAGTACTTC
V: TRBV6-5; D: TRBD1; size: .; J: TRBJ2-7; CDR3: CASSYSTGIEQYF; DNA: TGTGCCAGCAGTTACTCGACAGGGATCGAGCAGTACTTC
V: TRBV7-3; D: TRBD1; size: .; J: TRBJ2-7; CDR3: CASSRGQGPAYEQYF; DNA: TGTGCCAGCAGCCGCGGACAGGGCCCTGCCTACGAGCAGTACTTC
V: TRBV7-7; D: .; size: few; J: TRBJ1-6; CDR3: CASSPDTNSPLHF; DNA: TGTGCTAGCAGCCCTGACACGAATTCACCCCTCCACTTT
V: TRBV7-9; D: .; size: .; J: TRBJ2-5; CDR3: CASSPRETQYF; DNA: TGTGCCAGCAGCCCTCGAGAGACCCAGTACTTC
V: TRBV19; D: .; size: once; J: TRBJ2-3; CDR3: CASSIGQPTDTQYF; DNA: TGTGCCAGTAGTATTGGACAGCCCACAGATACGCAGTATTTT
V: TRBV6-5; D: .; size: .; J: TRBJ2-6; CDR3: CASIGSSGANVLTF; DNA: TGTGCCAGCATAGGTAGCTCTGGGGCCAACGTCCTGACTTTC
V: TRBV2; D: .; size: .; J: TRBJ2-7; CDR3: CASVVGQSTYEQYF; DNA: TGTGCCAGTGTAGTCGGACAGTCCACCTACGAGCAGTACTTC
V: TRBV7-9; D: TRBD1; size: .; J: TRBJ1-1; CDR3: CASSSQGAHTEAFF; DNA: TGTGCCAGCAGCTCACAGGGGGCGCACACTGAAGCTTTCTTT
V: TRBV28; D: .; size: .; J: TRBJ1-2; CDR3: CASSFSWGQPEPNYGYTF; DNA: TGTGCCAGCAGTTTTTCCTGGGGACAACCGGAGCCTAACTATGGCTACACCTTC
V: TRBV10-2; D: .; size: .; J: TRBJ1-5; CDR3: CASSDSLYSNQPQHF; DNA: TGCGCCAGCAGTGATTCCCTGTATAGCAATCAGCCCCAGCATTTT
V: TRBV7-3; D: .; size: .; J: TRBJ2-1; CDR3: CASSLRGYNEQFF; DNA: TGTGCCAGCAGCTTAAGGGGTTACAATGAGCAGTTCTTC